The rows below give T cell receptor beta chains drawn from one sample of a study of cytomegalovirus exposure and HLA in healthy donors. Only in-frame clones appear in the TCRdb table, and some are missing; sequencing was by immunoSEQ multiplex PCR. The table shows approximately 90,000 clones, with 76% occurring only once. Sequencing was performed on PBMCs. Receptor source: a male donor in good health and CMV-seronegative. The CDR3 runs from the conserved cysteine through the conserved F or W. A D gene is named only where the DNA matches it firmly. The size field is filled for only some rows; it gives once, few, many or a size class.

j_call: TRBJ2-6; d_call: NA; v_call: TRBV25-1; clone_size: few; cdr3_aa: CASQTGANVLTF; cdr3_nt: TGTGCCAGCCAAACTGGGGCCAACGTCCTGACTTTC
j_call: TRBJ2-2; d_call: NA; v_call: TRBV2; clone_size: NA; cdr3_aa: CASSVRQGAGELFF; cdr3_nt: TGTGCCAGCAGTGTCCGCCAAGGAGCCGGGGAGCTGTTTTTT
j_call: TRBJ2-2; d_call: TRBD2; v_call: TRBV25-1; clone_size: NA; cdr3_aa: CASRRPLAGDGTGELFF; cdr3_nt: TGTGCCAGCAGGAGGCCACTAGCGGGAGATGGTACCGGGGAGCTGTTTTTT
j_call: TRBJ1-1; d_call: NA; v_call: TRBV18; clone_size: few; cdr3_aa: CASSPNTGTEAFF; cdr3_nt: TGTGCCAGCTCCCCGAATACGGGCACTGAAGCTTTCTTT
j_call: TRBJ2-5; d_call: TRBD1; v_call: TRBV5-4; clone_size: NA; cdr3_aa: CASSLVGQGALWAVGETQYF; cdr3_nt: TGTGCCAGCAGCTTGGTGGGACAGGGGGCTCTTTGGGCCGTAGGGGAGACCCAGTACTTC
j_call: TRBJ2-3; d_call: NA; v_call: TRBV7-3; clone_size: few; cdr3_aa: CASSRVGTDTQYF; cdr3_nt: TGTGCCAGCAGCCGCGTGGGCACAGATACGCAGTATTTT
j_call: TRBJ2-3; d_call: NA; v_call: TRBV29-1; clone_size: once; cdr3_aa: CSVEDQGGQDTQYF; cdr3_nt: TGCAGCGTTGAAGATCAGGGGGGACAAGATACGCAGTATTTT
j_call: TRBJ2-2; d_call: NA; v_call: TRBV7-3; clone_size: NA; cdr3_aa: CASSQRTVGTGELFF; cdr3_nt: TGTGCCAGCAGCCAGAGGACAGTGGGCACCGGGGAGCTGTTTTTT
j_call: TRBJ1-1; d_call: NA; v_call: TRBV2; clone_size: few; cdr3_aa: CASSRTALNTEAFF; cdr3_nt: TGTGCCAGCAGCCGCACAGCCTTGAACACTGAAGCTTTCTTT
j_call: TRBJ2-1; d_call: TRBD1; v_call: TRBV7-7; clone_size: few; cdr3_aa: CASSSTGTGTMFF; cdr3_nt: TGTGCCAGCAGCTCCACAGGGACAGGGACCATGTTCTTC
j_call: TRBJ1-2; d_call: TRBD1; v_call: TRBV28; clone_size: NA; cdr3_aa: CASSLLQGAGGYTF; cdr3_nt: TGTGCCAGCAGTTTATTGCAGGGGGCTGGGGGCTACACCTTC
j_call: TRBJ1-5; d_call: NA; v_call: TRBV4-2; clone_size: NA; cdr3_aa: CASSQEFAGFQPQHF; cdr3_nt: TGTGCCAGCAGCCAAGAATTCGCGGGGTTCCAGCCCCAGCATTTT
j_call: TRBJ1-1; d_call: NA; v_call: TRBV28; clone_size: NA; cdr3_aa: CASNWHPTSGNTEAFF; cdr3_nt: TGTGCCAGCAACTGGCACCCCACCTCGGGGAACACTGAAGCTTTCTTT
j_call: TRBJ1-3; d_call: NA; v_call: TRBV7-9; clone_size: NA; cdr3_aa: CASTPQGMLPGNTIYF; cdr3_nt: TGTGCCAGCACCCCGCAGGGGATGCTTCCTGGAAACACCATATATTTT
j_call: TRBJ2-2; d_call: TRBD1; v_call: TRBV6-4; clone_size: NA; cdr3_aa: CASSDSTGAGELFF; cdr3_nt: TGTGCCAGCAGTGACTCGACAGGGGCCGGGGAGCTGTTTTTT
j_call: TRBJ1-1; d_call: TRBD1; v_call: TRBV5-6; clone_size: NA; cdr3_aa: CASSSWTGEGTEAFF; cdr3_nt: TGTGCCAGCAGCTCCTGGACAGGGGAGGGCACTGAAGCTTTCTTT
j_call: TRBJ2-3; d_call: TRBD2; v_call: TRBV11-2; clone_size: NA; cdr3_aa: CASSLTSGSTDTQYF; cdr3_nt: TGTGCCAGCAGCCTGACTAGCGGGAGCACAGATACGCAGTATTTT
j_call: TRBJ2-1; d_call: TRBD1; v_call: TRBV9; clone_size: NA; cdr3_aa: CASSVVGQEYNEQFF; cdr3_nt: TGTGCCAGCAGCGTAGTGGGACAGGAATACAATGAGCAGTTCTTC
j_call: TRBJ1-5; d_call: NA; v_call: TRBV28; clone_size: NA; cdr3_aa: CASSYYFRGQNQPQHF; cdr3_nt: TGTGCCAGCAGCTATTACTTCAGGGGCCAGAATCAGCCCCAGCATTTT
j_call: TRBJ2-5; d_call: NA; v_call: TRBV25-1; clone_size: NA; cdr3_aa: CASSELGPGTLNEETQYF; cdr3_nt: TGTGCCAGCAGTGAATTAGGGCCCGGGACACTCAATGAGGAGACCCAGTACTTC
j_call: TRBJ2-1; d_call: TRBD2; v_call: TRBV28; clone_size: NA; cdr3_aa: CASSLYPGLAGGNEQFF; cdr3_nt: TGTGCCAGCAGTTTATATCCGGGGCTAGCGGGAGGGAATGAGCAGTTCTTC
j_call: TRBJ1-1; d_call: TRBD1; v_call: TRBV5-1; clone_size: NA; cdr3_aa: CASRTIGGLTEAFF; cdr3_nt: TGCGCCAGCAGGACCATAGGGGGCCTCACTGAAGCTTTCTTT
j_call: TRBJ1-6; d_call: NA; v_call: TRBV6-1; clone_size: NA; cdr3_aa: CASTQGPYNSPLHF; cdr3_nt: TGTGCCAGCACACAGGGACCTTATAATTCACCCCTCCACTTT
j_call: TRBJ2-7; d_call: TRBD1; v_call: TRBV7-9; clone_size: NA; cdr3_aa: CASSLNTGGPYEQYF; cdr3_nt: TGTGCCAGCAGCTTAAATACAGGGGGCCCCTACGAGCAGTACTTC
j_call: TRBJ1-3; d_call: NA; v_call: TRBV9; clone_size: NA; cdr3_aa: CASSVALSGRDTIYF; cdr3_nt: TGTGCCAGCAGCGTAGCTCTCTCGGGGAGGGACACCATATATTTT
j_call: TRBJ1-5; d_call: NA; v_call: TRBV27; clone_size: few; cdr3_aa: CASSLMAGPNQPQHF; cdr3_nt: TGTGCCAGCAGTTTGATGGCAGGGCCGAATCAGCCCCAGCATTTT
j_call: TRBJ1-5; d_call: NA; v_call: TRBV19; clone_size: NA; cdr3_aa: CASSTQGYSNQPQHF; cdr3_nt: TGTGCCAGTAGTACCCAGGGGTATAGCAATCAGCCCCAGCATTTT
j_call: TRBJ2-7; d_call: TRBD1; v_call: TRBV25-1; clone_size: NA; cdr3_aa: CASSDLGQGKAYEQYF; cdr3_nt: TGTGCCAGCAGTGACCTCGGACAGGGAAAGGCCTACGAGCAGTACTTC
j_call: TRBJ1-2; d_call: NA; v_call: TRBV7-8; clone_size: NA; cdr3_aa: CASSLNLRAGSIYGYTF; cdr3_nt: TGTGCCAGCAGCTTAAATTTGAGGGCAGGATCTATCTATGGCTACACCTTC
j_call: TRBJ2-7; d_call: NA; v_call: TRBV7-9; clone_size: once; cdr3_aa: CASSLGYGRDEQYF; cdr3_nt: TGTGCCAGCAGCTTAGGATACGGCAGGGACGAGCAGTACTTC
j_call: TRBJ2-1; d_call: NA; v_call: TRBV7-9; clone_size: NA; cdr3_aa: CASSLMAWTNEQFF; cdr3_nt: TGTGCCAGCAGCTTAATGGCTTGGACTAATGAGCAGTTCTTC
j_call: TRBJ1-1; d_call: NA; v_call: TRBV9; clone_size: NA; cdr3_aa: CASSVGGGDTEAFF; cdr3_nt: TGTGCCAGCAGCGTAGGGGGGGGAGACACTGAAGCTTTCTTT
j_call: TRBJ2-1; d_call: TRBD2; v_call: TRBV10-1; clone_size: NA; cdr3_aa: CASSSPGLAGVRQFF; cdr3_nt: TGCGCCAGCAGCTCCCCGGGACTAGCGGGAGTGAGGCAGTTCTTC
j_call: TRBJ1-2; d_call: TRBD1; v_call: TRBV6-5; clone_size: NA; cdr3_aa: CASSNPEGAAGYTF; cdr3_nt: TGTGCCAGCAGTAACCCAGAGGGGGCGGCAGGCTACACCTTC
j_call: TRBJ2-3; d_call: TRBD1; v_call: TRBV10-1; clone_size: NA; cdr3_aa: CASSEKGASSDTQYF; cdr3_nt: TGCGCCAGCAGTGAGAAGGGGGCCTCGTCAGATACGCAGTATTTT
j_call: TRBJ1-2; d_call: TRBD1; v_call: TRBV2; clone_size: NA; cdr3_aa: CASSFDREAVGYTF; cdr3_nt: TGTGCCAGCAGTTTTGACAGGGAGGCGGTTGGCTACACCTTC
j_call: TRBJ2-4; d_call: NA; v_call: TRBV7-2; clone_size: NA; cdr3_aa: CASSLEVRLAKNIQYF; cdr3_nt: TGTGCCAGCAGCTTAGAGGTCAGACTAGCCAAAAACATTCAGTACTTC
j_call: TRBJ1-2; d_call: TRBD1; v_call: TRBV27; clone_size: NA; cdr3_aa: CASSFLRDRGGNGYTF; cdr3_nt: TGTGCCAGCAGTTTCCTCAGGGACAGGGGAGGTAATGGCTACACCTTC
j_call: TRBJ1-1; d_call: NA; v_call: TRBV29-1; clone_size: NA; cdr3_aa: CSVETQGRGTEAFF; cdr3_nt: TGCAGCGTTGAGACACAGGGACGCGGGACTGAAGCTTTCTTT
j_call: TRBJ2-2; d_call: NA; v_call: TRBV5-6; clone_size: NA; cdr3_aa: CASSTILPRDTGELFF; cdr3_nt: TGTGCCAGCAGCACGATCTTGCCGCGGGACACCGGGGAGCTGTTTTTT
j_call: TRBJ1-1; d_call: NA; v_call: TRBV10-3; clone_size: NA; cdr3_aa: CATQGGKGVETEAFF; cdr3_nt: TGTGCCACACAGGGTGGGAAGGGAGTGGAAACTGAAGCTTTCTTT
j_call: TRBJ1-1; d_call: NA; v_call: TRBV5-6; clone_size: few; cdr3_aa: CASSPWSVRRILKPFF; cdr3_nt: TGTGCCAGCAGCCCGTGGTCTGTGCGGCGGATATTGAAGCCTTTCTTT
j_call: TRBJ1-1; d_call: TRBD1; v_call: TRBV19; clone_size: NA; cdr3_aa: CASSRRDRKNTEAFF; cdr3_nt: TGTGCCAGTAGCCGACGGGACAGAAAGAACACTGAAGCTTTCTTT
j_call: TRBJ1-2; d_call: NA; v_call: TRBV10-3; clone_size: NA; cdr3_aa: CAISIQGANYGYTF; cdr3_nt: TGTGCCATCAGCATACAGGGAGCTAACTATGGCTACACCTTC
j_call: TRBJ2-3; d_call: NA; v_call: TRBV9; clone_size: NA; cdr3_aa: CASSVANFHSDTQYF; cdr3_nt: TGTGCCAGCAGCGTAGCTAACTTCCACTCAGATACGCAGTATTTT
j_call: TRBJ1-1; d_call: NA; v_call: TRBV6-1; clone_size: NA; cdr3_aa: CASRSLEAFF; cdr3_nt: TGTGCCAGCAGATCTTTAGAAGCTTTCTTT
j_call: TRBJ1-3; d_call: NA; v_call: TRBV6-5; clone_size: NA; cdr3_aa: CASSRGSGNTIYF; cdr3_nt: TGTGCCAGCAGCCGAGGATCTGGAAACACCATATATTTT
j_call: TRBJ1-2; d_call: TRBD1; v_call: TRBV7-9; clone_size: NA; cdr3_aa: CASTPPGQINYGYTF; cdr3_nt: TGTGCCAGCACCCCCCCGGGACAGATTAACTATGGCTACACCTTC
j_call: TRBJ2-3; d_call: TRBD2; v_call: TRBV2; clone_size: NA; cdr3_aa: CASKPSGGSDTQYF; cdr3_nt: TGTGCCAGCAAGCCTAGCGGGGGGTCAGATACGCAGTATTTT
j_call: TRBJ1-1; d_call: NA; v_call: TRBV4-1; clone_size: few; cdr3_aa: CASSQVNLVAFTEAFF; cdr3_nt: TGCGCCAGCAGCCAAGTAAACCTAGTCGCATTCACTGAAGCTTTCTTT
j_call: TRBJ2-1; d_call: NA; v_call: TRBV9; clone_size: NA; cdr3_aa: CASSVATGNEQFF; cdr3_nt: TGTGCCAGCAGCGTAGCTACGGGTAATGAGCAGTTCTTC
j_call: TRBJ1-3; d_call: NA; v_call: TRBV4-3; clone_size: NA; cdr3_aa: CASSQEISGTGNTIYF; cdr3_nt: TGCGCCAGCAGCCAAGAAATATCAGGGACTGGAAACACCATATATTTT
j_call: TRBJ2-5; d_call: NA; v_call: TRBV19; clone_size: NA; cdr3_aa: CASSMVLQGSDMETQYF; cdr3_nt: TGTGCCAGTAGTATGGTTTTGCAGGGATCGGATATGGAGACCCAGTACTTC
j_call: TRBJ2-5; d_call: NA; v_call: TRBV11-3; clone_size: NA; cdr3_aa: CASSLYPQGETQYF; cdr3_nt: TGTGCCAGCAGCTTATATCCCCAGGGGGAGACCCAGTACTTC
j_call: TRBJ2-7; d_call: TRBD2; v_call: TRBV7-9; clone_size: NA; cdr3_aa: CASSLTGGGYEQYF; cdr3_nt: TGTGCCAGCAGCTTAACGGGGGGGGGCTACGAGCAGTACTTC
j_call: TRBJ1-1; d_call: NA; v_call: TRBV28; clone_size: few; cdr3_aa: CASSGDVSDIGGTEAFF; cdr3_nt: TGTGCCAGCAGTGGGGACGTCTCCGACATTGGGGGGACTGAAGCTTTCTTT
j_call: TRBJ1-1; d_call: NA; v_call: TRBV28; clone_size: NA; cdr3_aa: CASRAPGDTEAFF; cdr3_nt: TGTGCCAGCAGGGCCCCGGGGGACACTGAAGCTTTCTTT
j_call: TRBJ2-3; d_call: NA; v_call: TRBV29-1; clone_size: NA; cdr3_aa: CSARPGSTDTQYF; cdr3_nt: TGCAGCGCTAGACCAGGGAGCACAGATACGCAGTATTTT
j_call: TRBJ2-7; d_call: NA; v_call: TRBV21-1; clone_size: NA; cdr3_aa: CASSMRDRDYEQYF; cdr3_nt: TGTGCCAGCAGCATGAGGGACAGAGACTACGAGCAGTACTTC
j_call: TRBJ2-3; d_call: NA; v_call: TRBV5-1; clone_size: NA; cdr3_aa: CASSLTDYTDTQYF; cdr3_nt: TGCGCCAGCAGCTTGACAGATTACACAGATACGCAGTATTTT